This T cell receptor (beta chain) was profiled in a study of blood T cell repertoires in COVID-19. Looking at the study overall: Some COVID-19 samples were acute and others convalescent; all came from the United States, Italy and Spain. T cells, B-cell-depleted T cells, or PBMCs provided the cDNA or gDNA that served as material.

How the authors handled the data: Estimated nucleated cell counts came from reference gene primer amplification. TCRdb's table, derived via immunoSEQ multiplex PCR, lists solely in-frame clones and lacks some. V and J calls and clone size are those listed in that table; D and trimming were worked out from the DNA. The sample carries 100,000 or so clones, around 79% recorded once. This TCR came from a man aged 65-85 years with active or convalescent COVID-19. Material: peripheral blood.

As DNA, the CDR3 is TGTGCCAGCAGCTTAGCCGGGAGTGCGAGCTCCTACAATGAGCAGTTCTTC. Translated: CASSLAGSASSYNEQFF. The J gene is TRBJ2-1, the V gene TRBV11-2; a weak D match, TRBD2 (6 bases). Germline V CDR1 and CDR2: SGHAT, FQNNGV. The CDR3 totals 17 residues. With 1 base removed from V and 0 bases from J, the gap between germline ends came to 13 bases.